This T cell receptor beta chain was identified during a study of cytomegalovirus exposure and HLA in healthy donors. This CDR3 has 15 residues. Germline V gene sequence: CDR1 SEHNR, CDR2 FQNEAQ (reference sequence). With V trimmed by 3 bases and J by 3 bases, 2 bases remained unmatched. A word on this clone: Its antigen is unidentified.

Study-level findings and limits: Later work associated fewer than 20,000 TCR beta sequences with HLA alleles at 0.05 false discovery rate. In an earlier analysis, most TCR beta V segments were productive about 87% or about 30% of the time.

Though probably carrying unrecorded immune exposures, donors were nominally healthy at sampling. PCR employed 60 Vbeta and 13 Jbeta primers. The data were produced by immunoSEQ multiplex PCR, yet TCRdb's version contains in-frame clones alone and is incomplete. This sample has about 160,000 clones; 65% to 85% occur once, and the top ten carry approximately 6.7%. The source of this sequence is a male donor in good health and CMV-seropositive. Sequenced material: PBMCs. This chain joins TRBV7-9 and TRBJ2-1; TRBD2 aligns across 10 bases. The CDR3 DNA reads as TGTGCCAGCAGCTTCGGACTAGCGGTCTACAATGAGCAGTTCTTC. Amino acid sequence: CASSFGLAVYNEQFF. Drawing the rest from reference TRBV7-9 and TRBJ2-1, the complete variable domain is DTGVSQNPRHKITKRGQNVTFRCDPISEHNRLYWYRQTLGQGPEFLTYFQNEAQLEKSRLLSDRFSAERPKGSFSTLEIQRTEQGDSAMYLCASSFGLAVYNEQFFGPGTRLTVL.